This T cell receptor (beta chain) was obtained from a study of shared clonotypes between healthy human individuals (dated by TCRdb to 2018 to 2020). In the study overall: The cohort comprised a couple of women and three men aged 18 to 49 years. Per donor, three plates each were used for CD4 naive and CD4 memory, two for CD8 naive, and one for CD8 memory. Different laboratories and diverse techniques were used to prepare libraries and sequence TCR repertoires, to increase sequencing depth and limit assay-specific biases. Leukapheresis yielded between about 0.94 and 8.9 billion PBMCs per donor. Blood TCR repertoires of a handful of healthy adults were deeply sequenced to estimate repertoire size and the extent of clonotype sharing between individuals.

V and J are truncated by 4 bases and 6 bases respectively, leaving an intervening sequence of 9 bases. The germline V gene (reference sequence) supplies CDR1 MNHEY and CDR2 SMNVEV. The CDR3 numbers 13 residues from cysteine through phenylalanine. Only the CDR3 DNA stays, 39 bases, in frame from base 1. General findings and caveats noted by the study authors: Sampling was restricted to blood, and TCR repertoires in tissues likely differ from the TCR repertoires found in blood. Higher generation probabilities were observed for clonotypes shared by all four sorted-subset donors than for non-shared clonotypes. Because the study included only a small number of donors, the genetic and exposure-history diversity represented was limited. Pairwise subsampling indicated that sequencing depth was expected to affect the degree of clonotype sharing among donors. Larger estimated clonotype richness was generally found for naive subsets than for memory subsets. Even with the large sequencing depth, rarefaction of the sorted-subset datasets indicated that sequencing was incomplete. When several donors were compared, the shared fraction of clonotypes was about 5.2% for naive CD4, 3% to 4% for naive CD8, more than 2% for memory CD4, and 0.35% to 0.4% for memory CD8.

Using the deep immunoSEQ assay, TCR CDR3 regions were amplified from genomic DNA by multiplex PCR. Extracted genomic DNA from each cell subset was distributed evenly across all wells of several immunoSEQ 96-well plates, and each plate was treated as a replicate. For sorted subsets, each replicate PCR was loaded with approximately 200 ng genomic DNA, equivalent to about 30,000 T cell genomes. Purified libraries were measured with a Qubit 3.0 fluorometer, size-checked on a Bioanalyzer 2100, and measured again with the KAPA Library Quantification kit. Every immunoSEQ 96-well plate was sequenced on a separate single-read 150-cycle Illumina NextSeq 550 flow cell. Turning to the authors' computational methods: Because the immunoSEQ output held only junctional sequences and lacked quality scores, the filtering could not match the filtering applied to full-length reads. Sequences were annotated with PyIR, a Python wrapper for IgBLAST v1.9, and V/J genes and CDR3 were assigned using IMGT germline references. Any read was removed if the V/J assignment was weak (E-value above 1e-6), the CDR3 was missing, or the read contained stop codons, out-of-frame junctions, or ambiguous translated residues. V3J clonotypes were defined as sequences sharing the same inferred V gene, J gene, and CDR3 amino acid sequence. To compute the percentage overlap between repertoires, the number of shared unique clonotypes was divided by the size of the smaller repertoire. RTK rarefaction, the Chao1 estimator, and Recon v2.1 estimates of unobserved clonotypes were used to assess repertoire richness. Generation probabilities for all TCRbeta clonotypes obtained by the gDNA method from a handful of donors were computed using OLGA. Here the immuneACCESS table is served through TCRdb, limited to in-frame sequences with V and J called. Missing clones are a known gap in these copies; in checked studies unresolved V genes cover under half, and the rest lacks a known reason. The V and J calls and clone size come from that table; D and trimming were worked out from the DNA. The sample table lists about 1.5 million clones, 98% of them with a count of one. The biggest ten clones account for roughly 0.4% of the sample.

Details on this clone: This clone's antigen is unknown. Per-base quality was not reported, and no clone a single base away is much larger than it.

The donors were healthy, HIV-negative adults with no recently reported acute infections or vaccinations. Every donor was a Caucasian adult living in Nashville, Tennessee, USA. CD4+ T cells were enriched by magnetic negative selection, after which naive cells were positively selected on CD45RA and the negative fraction was taken as the memory subset. Blood was obtained by leukapheresis, after which PBMCs were separated by Ficoll-Histopaque density gradient centrifugation and cryopreserved in liquid nitrogen vapor phase. Purity and quantity of every magnetically sorted T cell population were checked by analytical flow cytometry. Genomic DNA was isolated from every sorted fraction and measured by UV absorbance on a Nanodrop 2000c.

In this chain, TRBV27 is recombined with TRBJ1-4, and the D gene may be TRBD1, 6 bases matching. Sequencing was carried out using naive CD4+ T cells sorted from blood. This sample's cell subset or site label indicates: CD45RA+ positively selected. This clonotype originated in a man in his thirties or forties in good health. CDR3 sequence: CASSYQGYEKLFF. The DNA sequence reads TGTGCCAGCAGTTATCAGGGGTATGAAAAACTGTTTTTT.